One sample yielded the 6 T cell receptor beta chains listed below, sequenced in a study of cytomegalovirus exposure and HLA in healthy donors. The PCR had 60 Vbeta and 13 Jbeta primers. Assay used: immunoSEQ multiplex PCR; TCRdb lists only in-frame clones, some missing. Altogether 90,000 to 120,000 clones are present, 80% to 90% being singletons, with the ten largest covering about 1.2%. The source material was PBMCs. The receptors here all came from a woman aged 18-29 years in good health and CMV-seronegative.

This clone was detected only once. The chain is built from TRBV5-4 and TRBJ2-2, with a possible D match to TRBD1 (5 bases). CDR1 SGHNT and CDR2 YYREEE come from the germline V gene (reference sequence). The V end lost 1 base, the J end lost 1 base, and 17 bases lay between the germline ends. This CDR3 is built from 18 residues. For the CDR3, the DNA is TGTGCCAGCAGCTTGCGGTTCGACAGTTATATGAACACCGGGGAGCTGTTTTTT. Protein sequence: CASSLRFDSYMNTGELFF.

The chain is built from TRBV30 and TRBJ1-1, with no clear D. Germline V gives CDR1 GTSNPN, CDR2 SVGIG (reference sequence). This CDR3 is 12 amino acids long. The V end lost 2 bases, the J end lost 2 bases, and 6 bases lay between the germline ends. CDR3 in DNA: TGTGCCTGGAGTCGTACAAACACTGAAGCTTTCTTT. Its protein product is CAWSRTNTEAFF.

The V and J genes are TRBV21-1 and TRBJ2-1; the table's D gene call, TRBD1, was not cross checked with the DNA. TRBV21-1 is listed as a pseudogene. The CDR3 runs 19 residues. CDR3 sequence (DNA): TGTGCCAGCAGCAAAGGAAGGAGGACAGGTTTCAGACTATACAATGAGCAGTTCTTC. Its translation is CASSKGRRTGFRLYNEQFF.

The chain uses TRBV19 and TRBJ2-7; 8 nucleotides align to TRBD2. Trimming cost V 3 bases and J 3 bases; bases outside gene matches: 10. The CDR3 is 16 amino acids. The V gene's germline CDR1 is LNHDA and CDR2 SQIVND (reference sequence). Here the CDR3 DNA reads TGTGCCAGTAGTATTAAACCTGGACTAGCAGTCTACGAGCAGTACTTC. The encoded protein is CASSIKPGLAVYEQYF.

The V gene is TRBV7-8, the J gene TRBJ2-1, with D tentatively TRBD2 (7 bases). The CDR3 has 16 residues. Trimming stripped 4 bases from V and 8 bases from J, with 21 bases between. Per germline, CDR1 SGHVS and CDR2 FQNEAQ. The CDR3 reads CASSSGWGGAGDEQFF. The CDR3 coding sequence is TGTGCCAGCAGCTCGGGGTGGGGGGGGGCCGGGGATGAGCAGTTCTTC.

The rearrangement uses TRBV5-1 and TRBJ2-3, with TRBD2 matching over 11 bases. J was trimmed by 4 bases and V by 5 bases; bases with no gene match: 3. Germline V gene sequence: CDR1 SGHRS, CDR2 YFSETQ. The CDR3 is 14 residues long. CDR3 in amino acids: CASRSSGGSDTQYF. For the CDR3, the DNA is TGCGCCAGCAGATCTAGCGGGGGGTCAGATACGCAGTATTTT.